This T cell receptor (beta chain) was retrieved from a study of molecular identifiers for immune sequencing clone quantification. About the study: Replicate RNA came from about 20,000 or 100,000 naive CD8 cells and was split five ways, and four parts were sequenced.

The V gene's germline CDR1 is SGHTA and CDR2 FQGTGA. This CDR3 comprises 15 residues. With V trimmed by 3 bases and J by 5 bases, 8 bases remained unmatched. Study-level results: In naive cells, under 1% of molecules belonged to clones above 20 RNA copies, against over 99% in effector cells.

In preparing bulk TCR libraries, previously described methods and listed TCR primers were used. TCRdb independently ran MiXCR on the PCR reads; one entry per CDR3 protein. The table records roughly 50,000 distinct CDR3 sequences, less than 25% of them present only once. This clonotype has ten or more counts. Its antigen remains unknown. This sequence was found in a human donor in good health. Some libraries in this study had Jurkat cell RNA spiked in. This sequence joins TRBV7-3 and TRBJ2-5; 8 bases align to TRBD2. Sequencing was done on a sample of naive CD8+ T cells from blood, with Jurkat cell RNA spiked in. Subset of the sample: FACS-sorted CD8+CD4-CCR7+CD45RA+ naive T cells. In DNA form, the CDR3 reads TGTGCCAGCAGCTTTGGCGGGGGGTCGGTGGAGACCCAGTACTTC. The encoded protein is CASSFGGGSVETQYF.